The clone carrying this TCR beta chain was seen once. The length of the CDR3 is 15 residues. From germline, CDR1 is SGHDN and CDR2 FVKESK. The trim removed 0 bases at V and 6 bases at J, leaving 6 bases unmatched. The data are from a study of T cell responses to AZD1222 COVID-19 vaccine. The repertoire was sequenced with immunoSEQ multiplex PCR; TCRdb's copy has only in-frame clones and lacks some. Seen here are approximately 100,000 clones, roughly 91% observed once, and the top ten hold approximately 5.2%. The chain couples TRBV14 to TRBJ1-2, with 8 bases lining up with TRBD1. The sequence was obtained from an adult who received the AZD1222 COVID-19 vaccine. The sample was peripheral blood, taken 28 days after the second AZD1222 dose. The CDR3 DNA reads TGTGCCAGCAGCCAAGATCTTAGGACAGGGAATGGCTACACCTTC. This codes for CASSQDLRTGNGYTF.